Detailed here is one T cell receptor beta chain. The target antigen is unknown. The CDR3 contains 16 residues. V dropped 2 bases and J dropped 0 bases, with 14 bases sitting between them. Germline V lookup: CDR1 LNHDA, CDR2 SQIVND (reference sequence). Over chemoradiotherapy, repertoires were sampled more than once. This entry is derived from a study of chemoradiotherapy in HPV16-positive cancers. Study as a whole: Candidate HPV-specific clones and shared TCR motifs came from a couple of HPV16-positive patients.

Whole-study findings and limits: During treatment, candidate HPV-specific clones and E7-related motifs expanded in tumor.

Method: immunoSEQ multiplex PCR; TCRdb's copy keeps in-frame clones and lacks some. Counted here are about 39,000 clones, more than 75% occurring once; the ten biggest clones make up 4.5% to 6.5%. Sequenced here: blood, sampled from a patient who underwent chemoradiotherapy. This TCR was sampled from a human donor with HPV-associated anogenital cancer. The rearrangement links TRBV19 to TRBJ2-7; a weak D match, TRBD1 (5 bases). CDR3 nucleotide sequence: TGTGCCAGTAGTATATCATCAGGGCCCAGCTCCTACGAGCAGTACTTC. Protein: CASSISSGPSSYEQYF.